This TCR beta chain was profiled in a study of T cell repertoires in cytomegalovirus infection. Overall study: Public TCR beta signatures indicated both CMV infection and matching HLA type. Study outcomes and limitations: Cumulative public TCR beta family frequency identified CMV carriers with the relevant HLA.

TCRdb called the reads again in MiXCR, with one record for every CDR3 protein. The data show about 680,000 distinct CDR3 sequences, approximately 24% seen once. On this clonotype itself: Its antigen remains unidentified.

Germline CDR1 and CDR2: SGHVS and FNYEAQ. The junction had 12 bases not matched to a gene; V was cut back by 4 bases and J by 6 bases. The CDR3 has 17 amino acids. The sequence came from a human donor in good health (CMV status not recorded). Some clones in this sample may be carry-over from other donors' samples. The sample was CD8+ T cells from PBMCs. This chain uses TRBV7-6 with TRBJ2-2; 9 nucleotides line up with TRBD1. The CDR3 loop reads CASSSTGTGYFPGELFF. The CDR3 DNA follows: TGTGCCAGCAGCTCGACCGGGACAGGGTATTTTCCCGGGGAGCTGTTTTTT.